Included here is one T cell receptor beta chain sequence, with context. What it binds is unknown. Germline loops: CDR1 MDHEN, CDR2 SYDVKM. This CDR3 has 15 amino acids. J was trimmed by 2 bases and V by 4 bases; bases with no gene match: 5. This entry is derived from a study of OX40 agonist ivuxolimab in advanced cancers. Study-level information: Ivuxolimab, an antibody acting as an agonist of OX40 (CD134), was used to treat patients. Dose-escalation subjects each had hepatocellular carcinoma, melanoma, renal cell or head and neck cancer.

Study results and caveats: The study found that CD8+ T cells averaged more expanded clones than CD4+.

Libraries were prepared by immunoSEQ multiplex PCR; TCRdb keeps only in-frame clonotypes and omits some of them. This sample has some 17,000 clones, with approximately 85% found just once. The rearrangement joins TRBV28 to TRBJ1-3; 7 bases match TRBD1. The receptor was isolated from an adult with an advanced solid tumor such as melanoma, head and neck, liver or kidney cancer. This specimen was CD4+ or CD8+ T cells sorted from blood, taken in a trial of the OX40 agonist ivuxolimab. Here the CDR3 reads CASSSLGQTGNTIYF. CDR3 coding DNA: TGTGCCAGCAGTTCTCTGGGACAGACTGGAAACACCATATATTTT.